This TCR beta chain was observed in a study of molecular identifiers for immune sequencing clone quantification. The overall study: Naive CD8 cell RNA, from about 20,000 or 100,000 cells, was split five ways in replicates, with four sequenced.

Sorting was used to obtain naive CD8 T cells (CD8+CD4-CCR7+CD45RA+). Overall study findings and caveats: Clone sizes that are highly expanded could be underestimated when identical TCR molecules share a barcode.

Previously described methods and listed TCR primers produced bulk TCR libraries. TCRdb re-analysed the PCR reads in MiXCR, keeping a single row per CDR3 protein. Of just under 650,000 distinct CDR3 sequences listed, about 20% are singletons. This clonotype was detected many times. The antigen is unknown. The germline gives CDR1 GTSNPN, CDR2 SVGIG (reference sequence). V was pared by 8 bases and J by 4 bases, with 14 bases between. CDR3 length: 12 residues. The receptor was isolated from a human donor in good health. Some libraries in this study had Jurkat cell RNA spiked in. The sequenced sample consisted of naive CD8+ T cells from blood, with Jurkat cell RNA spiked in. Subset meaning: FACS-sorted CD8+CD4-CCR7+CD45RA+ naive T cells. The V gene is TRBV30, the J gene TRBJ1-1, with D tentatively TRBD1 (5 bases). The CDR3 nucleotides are TGTGCCCGGGCTCAGGGCGGCACTGAAGCTTTCTTT. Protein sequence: CARAQGGTEAFF.